A single sample is the source of the 21 T cell receptor beta chains below, sequenced in a study of blood T cell repertoires in COVID-19. Data came from immunoSEQ multiplex PCR; TCRdb stores just in-frame clones and leaves some out. The sample includes 100,000 or so clones, 70% to 85% of them seen just once. The sample taken for sequencing was peripheral blood. Receptors originate from a man aged 70-80 years with active or convalescent COVID-19.

The chain couples TRBV2 to TRBJ1-4; D is perhaps TRBD1 (6 bases). The CDR3 is 15 residues long. CDR1 and CDR2 from the germline V gene are SNHLY and FYNNEI. V lost 4 bases and J 0 bases, leaving 9 bases between the germline ends. The CDR3 region has the DNA TGTGCCAGCAGTGGACAGGCGACAACTAATGAAAAACTGTTTTTT. This encodes CASSGQATTNEKLFF.

The V gene is TRBV11-3, the J gene TRBJ2-7; 9 nucleotides agree with TRBD1. CDR1 is SGHNT and CDR2 is YENEEA in the germline V gene. This CDR3 region has 15 residues. J gave up 3 bases and V 5 bases, and 8 bases lay outside the gene matches. CDR3 bases: TGTGCCAGCAGCCTTCAGACGGGACAGGGCTACGAGCAGTACTTC. This sequence encodes CASSLQTGQGYEQYF.

This chain joins TRBV10-3 and TRBJ1-6, with a tentative D call TRBD1 (5 bases). Germline assignment: CDR1 ENHRY and CDR2 SYGVKD. V was clipped by 0 bases and J by 2 bases, with 8 bases between them. This CDR3 is 16 amino acids long. CDR3 DNA sequence: TGTGCCATCAGTGAGTCGGGACTACCCTATAATTCACCCCTCCACTTT. This translates into CAISESGLPYNSPLHF.

The V and J genes are TRBV10-1 and TRBJ1-4, with 8 positions matching TRBD1. The CDR3 is 19 amino acids. Losses at the gene ends were 4 bases for V and 7 bases for J; bases not matched to a gene: 20. Germline lookup yields CDR1 WNHNN and CDR2 SYGVQD (reference sequence). The DNA for the CDR3 is TGCGCCAGCAGTGCCTTCTCAGGGACAGGTATGGGTAGTGGTGAAAAACTGTTTTTT. This codes for CASSAFSGTGMGSGEKLFF.

V gene TRBV15 combines with J gene TRBJ1-1; D unclear. The CDR3 loop spans 13 amino acids. Germline loops: CDR1 LNHNV, CDR2 YYDKDF (reference sequence). Trimming pared 2 bases from V and 2 bases from J, leaving 6 bases between. The CDR3 spells CATSRFPNTEAFF. Here the CDR3 DNA reads TGTGCCACCAGCAGATTTCCAAACACTGAAGCTTTCTTT.

The chain combines TRBV9 with TRBJ2-1; D unclear. Between the trimmed V and J ends, which lost 0 bases and 9 bases, there was a span of 4 bases. This CDR3 region has 11 residues. Germline lookup yields CDR1 SGDLS and CDR2 YYNGEE. The CDR3 bases are TGTGCCAGCAGCGTAGATCGTGAGCAGTTCTTC. Translation: CASSVDREQFF.

The CDR3 sequence is CASSPSGGARSETQYF. CDR3 in DNA: TGTGCCAGCTCACCCAGCGGGGGGGCCAGGTCGGAGACCCAGTACTTC. The chain has TRBV18 and TRBJ2-5; 10 nucleotides line up with TRBD2. This CDR3 comprises 16 residues. Germline loops: CDR1 KGHSH, CDR2 LQKENI. V was pared by 3 bases and J by 5 bases, with 9 bases of the junction left unmatched.

The V and J genes are TRBV5-4 and TRBJ1-3; unclear D gene. V was trimmed by 1 base and J by 7 bases, leaving 9 bases between them. Germline loops: CDR1 SGHNT, CDR2 YYREEE (reference sequence). This CDR3 comprises 13 residues. The CDR3 sequence: CASSLYTGNTIYF. As DNA, the CDR3 is TGTGCCAGCAGCTTGTATACGGGGAACACCATATATTTT.

The gene calls are TRBV27 and TRBJ1-5, with 9 nucleotides matching TRBD1. The CDR3 spans 13 residues. CDR1 MNHEY and CDR2 SMNVEV come from the germline V gene (reference sequence). J was trimmed by 3 bases and V by 8 bases; bases with no gene match: 2. CDR3 bases: TGTGCCAGCGGACAGGGGAACAATCAGCCCCAGCATTTT. Its translation: CASGQGNNQPQHF.

This clone was counted a few times. The chain recombines TRBV5-5 with TRBJ1-2, with 8 bases that match TRBD1. The CDR3 runs to 15 residues. Per germline, CDR1 SGHKS and CDR2 YYEKEE (reference sequence). Germline trimming cut 2 bases from V and 6 bases from J; bases unmatched to any gene: 9. CDR3 residues: CASSFRTGSVDGYTF. The CDR3 region has the DNA TGTGCCAGCAGCTTCCGGACAGGGTCAGTGGATGGCTACACCTTC.

The chain couples TRBV7-8 to TRBJ2-7; D is possibly TRBD2 (6 bases). CDR3 length: 16 amino acids. Per the germline V gene, CDR1 is SGHVS and CDR2 is FQNEAQ. V shed 1 base and J shed 2 bases, with 15 bases lying between them. DNA for the CDR3: TGTGCCAGCAGCTTAGGGGCGGGACGGACAACCTACGAGCAGTACTTC. Its protein is CASSLGAGRTTYEQYF.

This chain uses TRBV20-1 with TRBJ1-1, with TRBD1 as a possible D gene (6 bases). Germline V CDR1 and CDR2: DFQATT, SNEGSKA (reference sequence). The V gene lost 3 bases and the J gene lost 4 bases, with 12 bases spanning the gap. There are 13 residues in the CDR3. For the CDR3, the DNA is TGCAGTGCTAGTCCAGGGGTGGGCACTGAAGCTTTCTTT. Translating it yields CSASPGVGTEAFF.

J is TRBJ2-3 and V is TRBV12-5; TRBD2 matches at 8 bases. CDR3 length equals 14 residues. Germline CDR1 and CDR2: LGHNT and FRNRAP. The V segment lost 6 bases and the J segment 1 base; nucleotides outside the gene matches: 3. CDR3 coding DNA: TGTGCTAGTGGGGCAGCGGGGGGCACAGATACGCAGTATTTT. Its protein product is CASGAAGGTDTQYF.

V is TRBV20-1 and J is TRBJ2-7, with 10 bases aligning to TRBD1. The CDR3 has 11 amino acids. Germline V gives CDR1 DFQATT, CDR2 SNEGSKA (reference sequence). V was pared by 7 bases and J by 6 bases, with 3 bases of the junction left unmatched. CDR3 coding DNA: TGCAGTGTCGACAGGGGGCGCGAGCAGTACTTC. It is translated as CSVDRGREQYF.

The chain carries TRBV4-3 and TRBJ1-3; 10 nucleotides match TRBD1. In germline, CDR1 is LGHNA, CDR2 YSLEER. With 1 base clipped from V and 4 bases from J, the junction kept 7 bases outside the gene matches. The CDR3 is made up of 17 amino acids. The chain's CDR3 is CASSQAPGQGLGNTIYF. The CDR3, as DNA: TGCGCCAGCAGCCAAGCACCGGGACAGGGGCTGGGAAACACCATATATTTT.

The rearrangement links TRBV12-3 or TRBV12-4 to TRBJ1-1; the D is unclear. This CDR3 spans 13 amino acids. V gave up 5 bases and J gave up 7 bases, with 14 bases separating them. In nucleotides, the CDR3 is TGTGCCAGCAGTCTCAACAGTATGAGTGAAGCTTTCTTT. Protein: CASSLNSMSEAFF.

The chain links TRBV9 to TRBJ2-2; 8 bases fit TRBD2. Trimming cost V 3 bases and J 4 bases; bases outside gene matches: 5. Germline V gene sequence: CDR1 SGDLS, CDR2 YYNGEE. The CDR3 runs 15 residues. The CDR3: CASSAPGGVTGELFF. The CDR3 nucleotides are TGTGCCAGCAGCGCACCGGGGGGGGTCACCGGGGAGCTGTTTTTT. Using reference TRBV9 and TRBJ2-2 for the parts outside the CDR3, the full variable domain is DSGVTQTPKHLITATGQRVTLRCSPRSGDLSVYWYQQSLDQGLQFLIQYYNGEERAKGNILERFSAQQFPDLHSELNLSSLELGDSALYFCASSAPGGVTGELFFGEGSRLTVL.

The chain uses TRBV7-9 and TRBJ2-1, with 10 bases lining up with TRBD2. V lost 5 bases, J lost 8 bases, and 12 bases stayed unmatched. This CDR3 has 16 amino acids. Germline V gives CDR1 SEHNR, CDR2 FQNEAQ (reference sequence). The CDR3 coding sequence is TGTGCCAGCAGCCTGAGTCTGAGCGGGGGGGCTTATGAGCAGTTCTTC. Its translation: CASSLSLSGGAYEQFF.

This chain links TRBV27 with TRBJ1-6; D is undetermined. CDR1 and CDR2 from the germline V gene are MNHEY and SMNVEV (reference sequence). The CDR3 is 14 residues long. V lost 3 bases, J lost 5 bases, and 8 bases lay in between. The chain's CDR3 is CASSFGQNNSPLHF. The CDR3 DNA follows: TGTGCCAGCAGTTTTGGGCAGAATAATTCACCCCTCCACTTT.

This clone was picked up a small number of times. This chain joins TRBV3-1 (or the pseudogene TRBV3-2) and TRBJ2-7, with a tentative D call TRBD1 (6 bases). Germline V gene data show CDR1 as LGHDT and CDR2 as YNNKEL (reference sequence). This CDR3 is 13 amino acids long. V lost 6 bases and J 6 bases, leaving 15 bases between the germline ends. The CDR3 nucleotides read TGTGCCAGCAGTCACCCGAACAGGGCCGAGCAGTACTTC. Protein sequence: CASSHPNRAEQYF.

In DNA, the CDR3 is TGCGCCAGCAGCTGGAGTACTGGAGGTGTCAATGAGCAGTTCTTC. This translates into CASSWSTGGVNEQFF. The genes are TRBV5-1 and TRBJ2-1, with a tentative D call TRBD2 (5 bases). V lost 3 bases, J lost 6 bases, and 16 bases lay in between. Germline V CDR1 and CDR2: SGHRS, YFSETQ. This CDR3 contains 15 residues.